This T cell receptor (beta chain) was recorded in a study of cytomegalovirus exposure and HLA in healthy donors. Findings and caveats of the study: The authors assumed roughly uniform sequencing depth across donors for presence/absence analyses.

Looked up from germline, CDR1 is SGHRS and CDR2 is YFSETQ. The CDR3 contains 16 residues. V was cut by 0 bases and J by 8 bases, with 17 bases left in between. As for this clone: The antigen remains undetermined.

PCR employed 60 Vbeta and 13 Jbeta primers. The repertoire was sequenced with immunoSEQ multiplex PCR; TCRdb's copy has only in-frame clones and lacks some. The sample lists over 60,000 clones; more than 75% were seen once. This receptor was taken from a man aged 18 to 29 in good health and CMV-seronegative. Sequencing was done on a sample of PBMCs. This sequence joins TRBV5-1 and TRBJ1-4, with D maybe TRBD1 (5 bases). CDR3 sequence reads: CASSLEMRRGTEKLFF. CDR3 bases: TGCGCCAGCAGCTTGGAGATGCGGAGGGGAACCGAAAAACTGTTTTTT.